This T cell receptor (beta chain) stems from a study of CD8 T cells in ankylosing spondylitis. Study outcomes and limitations: The disease-linked clones had a CD8+ phenotype and low blood frequencies. Past research had described some motif variants in reactive arthritis synovial fluid and blood. Several highly homologous variants formed a TCR beta motif that appeared characteristic of ankylosing spondylitis blood.

CDR3 length: 15 amino acids. Germline-derived CDR1 and CDR2 are KGHSH and LQKENI. This clonotype was counted ten times or more. Its antigen is unknown. Its ends do not fully match the called genes, so a read error is possible. The authors made TCR beta libraries by quantitative 5'-RACE with molecular barcodes. TCRdb recomputed calls from the 5' RACE reads with MiXCR, one row per CDR3 protein. The sample consists of 500,000 to 550,000 distinct CDR3 sequences, about 12% of them appearing once. The chain carries TRBV18 and TRBJ2-1; the match to TRBD2 covers 13 bases. Source material: blood, either unsorted or a sorted T cell fraction (not recorded which). The clonotype comes from a male donor with ankylosing spondylitis. DNA of the CDR3: TGCGCCAGCAGCCCGGGACTAGCGGGGAACAATGAGCAGTTCTTC. Translating it yields CASSPGLAGNNEQFF.